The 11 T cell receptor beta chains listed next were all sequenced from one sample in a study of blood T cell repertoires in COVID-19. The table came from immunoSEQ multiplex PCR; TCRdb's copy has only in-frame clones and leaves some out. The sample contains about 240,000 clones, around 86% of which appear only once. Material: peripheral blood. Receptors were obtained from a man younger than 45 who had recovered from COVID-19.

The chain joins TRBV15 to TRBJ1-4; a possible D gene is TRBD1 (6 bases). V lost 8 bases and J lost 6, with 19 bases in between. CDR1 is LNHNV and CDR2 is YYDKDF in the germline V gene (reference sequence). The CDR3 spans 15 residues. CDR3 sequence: CATGDTHLHDEKLFF. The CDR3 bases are TGTGCCACCGGGGACACGCACCTCCATGATGAAAAACTGTTTTTT.

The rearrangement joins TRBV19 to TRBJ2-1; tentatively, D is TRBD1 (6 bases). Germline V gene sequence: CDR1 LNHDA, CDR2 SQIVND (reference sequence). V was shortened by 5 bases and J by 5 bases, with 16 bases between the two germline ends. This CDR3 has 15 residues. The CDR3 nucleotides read TGTGCCAGTAGTCTCGACGTCAGGGGTCACAATGAGCAGTTCTTC. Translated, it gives CASSLDVRGHNEQFF.

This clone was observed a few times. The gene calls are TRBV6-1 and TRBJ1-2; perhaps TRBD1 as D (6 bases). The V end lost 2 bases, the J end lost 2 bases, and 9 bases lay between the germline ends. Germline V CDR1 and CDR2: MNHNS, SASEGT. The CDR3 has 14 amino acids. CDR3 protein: CASSEQTGNYGYTF. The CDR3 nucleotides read TGTGCCAGCAGTGAACAAACAGGGAACTATGGCTACACCTTC.

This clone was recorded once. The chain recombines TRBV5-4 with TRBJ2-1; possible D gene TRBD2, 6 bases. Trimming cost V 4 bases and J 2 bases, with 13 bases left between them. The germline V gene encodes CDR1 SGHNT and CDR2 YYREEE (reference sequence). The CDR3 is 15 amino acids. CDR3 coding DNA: TGTGCCAGCAGCCCCCGGGGCGGGGCCTACAATGAGCAGTTCTTC. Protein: CASSPRGGAYNEQFF. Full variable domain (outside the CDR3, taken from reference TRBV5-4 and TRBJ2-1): ETGVTQSPTHLIKTRGQQVTLRCSSQSGHNTVSWYQQALGQGPQFIFQYYREEENGRGNFPPRFSGLQFPNYSSELNVNALELDDSALYLCASSPRGGAYNEQFFGPGTRLTVL.

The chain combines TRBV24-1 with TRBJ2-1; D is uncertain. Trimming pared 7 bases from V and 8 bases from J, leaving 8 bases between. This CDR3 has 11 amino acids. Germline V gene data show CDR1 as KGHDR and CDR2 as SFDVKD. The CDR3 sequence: CATRRGDEQFF. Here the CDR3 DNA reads TGTGCCACCAGGAGAGGCGATGAGCAGTTCTTC.

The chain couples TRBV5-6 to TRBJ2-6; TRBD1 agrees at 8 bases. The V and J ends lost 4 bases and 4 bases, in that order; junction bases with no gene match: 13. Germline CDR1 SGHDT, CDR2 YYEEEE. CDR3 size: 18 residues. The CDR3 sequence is CASSGYWTGKTGANVLTF. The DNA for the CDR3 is TGTGCCAGCAGCGGATACTGGACAGGGAAGACCGGGGCCAACGTCCTGACTTTC.

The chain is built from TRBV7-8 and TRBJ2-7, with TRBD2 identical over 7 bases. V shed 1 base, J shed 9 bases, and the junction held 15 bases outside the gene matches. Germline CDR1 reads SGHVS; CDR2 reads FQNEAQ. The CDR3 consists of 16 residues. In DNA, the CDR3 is TGTGCCAGCAGCTTAGACTGGGCGGGGGATGTTAACGGGCAGTACTTC. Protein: CASSLDWAGDVNGQYF. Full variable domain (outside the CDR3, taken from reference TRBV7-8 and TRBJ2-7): GAGVSQSPRYKVAKRGQDVALRCDPISGHVSLFWYQQALGQGPEFLTYFQNEAQLDKSGLPSDRFFAERPEGSVSTLKIQRTQQEDSAVYLCASSLDWAGDVNGQYFGPGTRLTVT.

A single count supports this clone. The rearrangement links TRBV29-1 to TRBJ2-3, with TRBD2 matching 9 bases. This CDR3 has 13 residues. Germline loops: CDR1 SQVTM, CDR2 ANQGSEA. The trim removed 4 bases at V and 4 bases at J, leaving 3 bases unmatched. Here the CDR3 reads CSVARTSADTQYF. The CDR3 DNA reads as TGCAGCGTTGCCCGGACTAGCGCAGATACGCAGTATTTT.

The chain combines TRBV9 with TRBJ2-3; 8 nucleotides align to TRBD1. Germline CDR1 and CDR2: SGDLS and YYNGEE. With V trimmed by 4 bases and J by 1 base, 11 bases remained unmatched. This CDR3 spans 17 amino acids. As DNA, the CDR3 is TGTGCCAGCAGCATCGGACAGGGAGCCCTAGGCACAGATACGCAGTATTTT. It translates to CASSIGQGALGTDTQYF.

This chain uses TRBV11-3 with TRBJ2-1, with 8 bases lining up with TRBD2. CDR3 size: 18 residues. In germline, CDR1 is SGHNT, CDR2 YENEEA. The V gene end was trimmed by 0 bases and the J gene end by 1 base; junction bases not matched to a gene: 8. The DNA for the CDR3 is TGTGCCAGCAGCTTAGATGGGAAGAAGCGGGGGTCCTACAATGAGCAGTTCTTC. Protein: CASSLDGKKRGSYNEQFF.

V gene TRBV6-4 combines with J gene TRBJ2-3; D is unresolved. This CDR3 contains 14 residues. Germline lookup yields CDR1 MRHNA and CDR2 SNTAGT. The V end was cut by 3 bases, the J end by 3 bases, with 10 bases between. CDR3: CASSETAQTDTQYF. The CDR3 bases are TGTGCCAGCAGTGAGACTGCCCAGACAGATACGCAGTATTTT.